This T cell receptor beta chain comes out of a study of chemoradiotherapy in HPV16-positive cancers. On the study more broadly: Functional T-cell assays on a couple of HPV16-positive patients' cells defined candidate HPV-specific clones and common TCR motifs. Overall study results and limits: HPV-specific T cells were functionally defined from only two HPV16-positive patients. Candidate HPV-specific clones and E7-related TCR motifs grew in tumor during treatment.

Remarks on this clone: No antigen is known for it.

Profiled with immunoSEQ multiplex PCR; TCRdb holds only in-frame clones, not every one. Among some 4,900 clones listed, more than 95% were seen once. This CDR3 is 13 amino acids long. V lost 5 bases and J lost 11; bases outside the gene matches: 8. Germline loops: CDR1 SGHTA, CDR2 FQGNSA. Repertoires were sampled repeatedly during chemoradiotherapy. This receptor was identified in a human donor with HPV-associated anogenital cancer. Specimen: tumor tissue, collected from a patient who underwent chemoradiotherapy. The gene calls are TRBV7-2 and TRBJ1-5, with 8 bases fitting TRBD1. CDR3 bases: TGTGCCAGCAGCCAGACAGGGGTAATGGCCCAGCATTTT. This sequence encodes CASSQTGVMAQHF.